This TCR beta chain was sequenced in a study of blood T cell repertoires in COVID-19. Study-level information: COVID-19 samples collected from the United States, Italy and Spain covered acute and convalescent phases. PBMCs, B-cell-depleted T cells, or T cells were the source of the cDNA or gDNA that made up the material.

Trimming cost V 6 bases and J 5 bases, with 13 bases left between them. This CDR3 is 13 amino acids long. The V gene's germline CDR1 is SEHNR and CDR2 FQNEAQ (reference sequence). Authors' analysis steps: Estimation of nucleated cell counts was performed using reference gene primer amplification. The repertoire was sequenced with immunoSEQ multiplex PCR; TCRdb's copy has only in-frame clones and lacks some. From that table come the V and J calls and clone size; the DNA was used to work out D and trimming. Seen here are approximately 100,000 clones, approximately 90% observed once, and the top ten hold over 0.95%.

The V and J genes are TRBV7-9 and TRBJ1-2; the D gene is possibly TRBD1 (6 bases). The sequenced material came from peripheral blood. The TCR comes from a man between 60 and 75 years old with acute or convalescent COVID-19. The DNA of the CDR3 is TGTGCCAGCAGTCCCGGGACAAGTTATGGCTACACCTTC. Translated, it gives CASSPGTSYGYTF.